Each of the 17 T cell receptor beta chains below was sequenced from the same sample in a study of early T cells in non-severe SARS-CoV-2 infection. Each CDR3 protein is one row after TCRdb ran MiXCR on the 5' RACE reads. The sample lists 90,000 to 120,000 distinct CDR3 sequences; 9.5% to 13% were seen once. The sample taken for sequencing was whole blood. Receptors were obtained from an adult who was a healthcare worker with PCR-confirmed SARS-CoV-2 infection or an uninfected control (not recorded which).

This clonotype was counted between two and nine times. This chain joins TRBV2 and TRBJ2-7, with a weak D call TRBD2 (6 bases). The CDR3 contains 15 residues. Germline V gives CDR1 SNHLY, CDR2 FYNNEI. Trimming removed 6 bases from V and 2 bases from J, with 17 bases in between. CDR3 DNA sequence: TGTGCCAGCAGAGACCCCGGGAGTTCCACCTACGAGCAGTACTTC. Protein sequence: CASRDPGSSTYEQYF.

The chain is built from TRBV11-2 and TRBJ1-2; no firm D call. Trimming stripped 4 bases from V and 2 bases from J, with 11 bases between. The CDR3 is 14 residues long. Germline CDR1 SGHAT, CDR2 FQNNGV. The DNA for the CDR3 is TGTGCCAGCAGCTCCCAGGCTGCGAACTATGGCTACACCTTC. Protein product: CASSSQAANYGYTF.

V is TRBV3-1 and J is TRBJ2-7; the D gene is possibly TRBD1 (6 bases). Looked up from germline, CDR1 is LGHDT and CDR2 is YNNKEL (reference sequence). The CDR3 is 13 amino acids. Trimming removed 1 base at V and 6 bases at J, with 10 bases between. The CDR3: CASSQVGAGEQYF. Here the CDR3 DNA reads TGTGCCAGCAGCCAAGTGGGGGCAGGCGAGCAGTACTTC.

The rearrangement uses TRBV15 and TRBJ2-7; no clear D. The CDR3 has 14 residues. Germline-derived CDR1 and CDR2 are LNHNV and YYDKDF (reference sequence). Trimming cost V 1 base and J 2 bases, with 9 bases left between them. CDR3 nucleotides: TGTGCCACCAGCAGAGCGACGGACGCCTACGAGCAGTACTTC. It yields the protein CATSRATDAYEQYF.

This clonotype was picked up many times. The chain carries TRBV24-1 and TRBJ1-5; D unclear. V was cut by 4 bases and J by 3 bases, with 3 bases left in between. This CDR3 has 12 residues. Germline loops: CDR1 KGHDR, CDR2 SFDVKD. The DNA of the CDR3 is TGTGCCACCAGTGACAACAATCAGCCCCAGCATTTT. The encoded protein is CATSDNNQPQHF.

This clonotype was counted a few times. The chain has TRBV19 and TRBJ2-3, with 7 bases aligning to TRBD2. Germline V gene lookup returns CDR1 LNHDA and CDR2 SQIVND (reference sequence). J gave up 0 bases and V 7 bases, and 10 bases lay outside the gene matches. This CDR3 contains 16 residues. The DNA of the CDR3 is TGTGCCAGTACTCCGATGGGGGGGACTAGCACAGATACGCAGTATTTT. As protein: CASTPMGGTSTDTQYF.

This clonotype was seen at least ten times. The V and J genes are TRBV15 and TRBJ2-3; 9 bases line up with TRBD2. The germline gives CDR1 LNHNV, CDR2 YYDKDF (reference sequence). This CDR3 has 22 amino acids. Trimming cost V 0 bases and J 0 bases; bases outside gene matches: 19. CDR3 nucleotides: TGTGCCACCAGCAGAGATGGCGGGAGACTAGCGGACTTACTGCTTAGCACAGATACGCAGTATTTT. Its translation is CATSRDGGRLADLLLSTDTQYF.

In its sample, this clonotype was seen a few times. This chain connects TRBV20-1 to TRBJ2-1; D is unresolved. The germline V and J ends were trimmed by 4 bases and 8 bases, with 18 bases remaining between them. In germline, CDR1 is DFQATT, CDR2 SNEGSKA (reference sequence). The CDR3 spans 14 residues. Written as DNA, the CDR3 is TGCAGTGCTACAGATCGATCCCTTGACGATGAGCAGTTCTTC. Translated, it gives CSATDRSLDDEQFF.

This clonotype appeared many times. CDR3 DNA: TGTGCCAGCAGCTTGTTTACGAGGACAGTGTTGACTTATGGCTACACCTTC. Translation: CASSLFTRTVLTYGYTF. The gene calls are TRBV5-6 and TRBJ1-2, with D tentatively TRBD1 (6 bases). The CDR3 has 17 residues. The ends were cut back, 1 base at V and 5 bases at J, with 21 bases in the middle. Germline CDR1 reads SGHDT; CDR2 reads YYEEEE.

The rearrangement links TRBV6-5 to TRBJ1-2; 8 bases align to TRBD1. J lost 8 bases, V lost 6 bases, and 11 bases had no gene match. CDR1 and CDR2 from the germline V gene are MNHEY and SVGAGI. The CDR3 runs 14 residues. CDR3 region: CASRAGQGHQGYTF. In DNA form, the CDR3 reads TGTGCCAGCAGGGCCGGACAGGGACACCAGGGCTACACCTTC.

The table lists this clonotype with many counts. The chain joins TRBV4-1 to TRBJ2-4, with 7 nucleotides matching TRBD1. Germline CDR1 reads MGHRA; CDR2 reads YSYEKL. With V trimmed by 4 bases and J by 0 bases, 12 bases remained unmatched. This CDR3 contains 18 residues. DNA for the CDR3: TGCGCCAGCAGCCCAGGGCTACAGGGGACACTAGCCAAAAACATTCAGTACTTC. Translating it yields CASSPGLQGTLAKNIQYF.

This clonotype was found many times. The chain couples TRBV5-1 to TRBJ1-1; tentative D call: TRBD1 (5 bases). The CDR3 loop spans 14 amino acids. Germline CDR1 is SGHRS and CDR2 is YFSETQ. Trimming shortened V by 7 bases and J by 7 bases, and 20 bases separated the two germline ends. Written as DNA, the CDR3 is TGCGCCAGCTCACTGGGGGGTCCGAGGGGTGAAGCTTTCTTT. It specifies CASSLGGPRGEAFF.

This clonotype occurred many times. The chain links TRBV11-2 to TRBJ2-1, with D hard to call. CDR1 and CDR2 from the germline V gene are SGHAT and FQNNGV. The CDR3 length is 12 residues. Trimming took off 0 bases at V and 12 bases at J, with 9 bases between the two ends. DNA for the CDR3: TGTGCCAGCAGCTTAGAGAATAGAAGGCAGTTCTTC. Its translation: CASSLENRRQFF.

This clonotype was detected a few times. The chain recombines TRBV6-5 with TRBJ1-1, with D possibly TRBD1 on 6 matching bases. Between the trimmed V and J ends, which lost 5 bases and 0 bases, there was a span of 10 bases. The CDR3 is 14 residues long. Germline V gene lookup returns CDR1 MNHEY and CDR2 SVGAGI. The CDR3 DNA reads TGTGCCAGCAGTGAAGGGGGAGTGAACACTGAAGCTTTCTTT. It translates to CASSEGGVNTEAFF.

This chain links TRBV21-1 with TRBJ2-2; the table names TRBD1, a call not compared with the DNA. TRBV21-1 is deemed a pseudogene. This CDR3 contains 17 residues. The CDR3 region has the DNA TGTGCCAGCAGCAAAGCGCTTTGGGGTCCCCGAGCCGGGGAGCTGTTTTTT. Protein sequence: CASSKALWGPRAGELFF.

This clonotype was found many times. This chain uses TRBV20-1 with TRBJ2-5; D may be TRBD2 (7 bases). Germline V gene lookup returns CDR1 DFQATT and CDR2 SNEGSKA (reference sequence). This CDR3 comprises 14 residues. V was shortened by 0 bases and J by 4 bases, with 12 bases between the two germline ends. The CDR3 coding sequence is TGCAGTGCTAGAGATGGCGGGGGCGGAGAGACCCAGTACTTC. Amino acid sequence: CSARDGGGGETQYF.

The table lists this clonotype with a few counts. The J gene is TRBJ1-4, the V gene TRBV28, with a possible D match to TRBD1 (6 bases). V was clipped by 10 bases and J by 5 bases, with 14 bases between them. Looked up from germline, CDR1 is MDHEN and CDR2 is SYDVKM. CDR3 length: 13 residues. The CDR3: CATRTAFNEKLFF. The CDR3 coding sequence is TGTGCCACCAGGACAGCCTTCAATGAAAAACTGTTTTTT.